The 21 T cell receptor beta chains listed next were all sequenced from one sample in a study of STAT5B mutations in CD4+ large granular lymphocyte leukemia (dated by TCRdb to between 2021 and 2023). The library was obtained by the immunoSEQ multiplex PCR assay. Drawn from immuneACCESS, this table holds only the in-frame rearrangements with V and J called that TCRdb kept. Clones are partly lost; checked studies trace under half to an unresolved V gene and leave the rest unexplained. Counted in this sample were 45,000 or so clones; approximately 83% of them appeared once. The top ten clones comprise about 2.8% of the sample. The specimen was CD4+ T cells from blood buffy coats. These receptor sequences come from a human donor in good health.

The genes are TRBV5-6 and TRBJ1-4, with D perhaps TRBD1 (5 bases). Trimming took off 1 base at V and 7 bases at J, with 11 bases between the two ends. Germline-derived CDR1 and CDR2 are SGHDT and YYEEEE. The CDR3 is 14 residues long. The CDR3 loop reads CASSLLAGGEKLFF. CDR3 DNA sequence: TGTGCCAGCAGCTTGCTGGCCGGGGGTGAAAAACTGTTTTTT.

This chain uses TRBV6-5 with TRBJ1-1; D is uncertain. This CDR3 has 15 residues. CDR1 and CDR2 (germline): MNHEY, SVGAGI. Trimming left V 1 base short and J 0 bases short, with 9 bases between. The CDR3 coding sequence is TGTGCCAGCAGTTACTGGGAGGGCCTGAACACTGAAGCTTTCTTT. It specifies CASSYWEGLNTEAFF.

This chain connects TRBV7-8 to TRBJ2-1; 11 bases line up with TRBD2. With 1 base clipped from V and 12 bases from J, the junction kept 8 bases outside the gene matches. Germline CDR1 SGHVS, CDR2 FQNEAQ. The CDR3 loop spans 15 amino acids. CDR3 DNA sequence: TGTGCCAGCAGCTTAGATAGCGGGAGGGCCGGAGGGCAGTTCTTC. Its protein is CASSLDSGRAGGQFF.

The CDR3 region has the DNA TGTGCCAGCAGTCGGCTAGCGGGGGACTCCTACAATGAGCAGTTCTTC. Translated, it gives CASSRLAGDSYNEQFF. J is TRBJ2-1 and V is TRBV27, with TRBD2 matching 10 bases. V gave up 5 bases and J gave up 0 bases; unmatched junction bases: 4. CDR1 is MNHEY, CDR2 SMNVEV, per germline (reference sequence). This CDR3 contains 16 residues.

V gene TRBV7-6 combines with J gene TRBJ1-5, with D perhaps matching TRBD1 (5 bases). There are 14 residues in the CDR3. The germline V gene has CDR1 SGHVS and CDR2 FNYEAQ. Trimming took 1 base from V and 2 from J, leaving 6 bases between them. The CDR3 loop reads CASSLEQGNQPQHF. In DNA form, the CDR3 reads TGTGCCAGCAGCTTAGAACAGGGCAATCAGCCCCAGCATTTT.

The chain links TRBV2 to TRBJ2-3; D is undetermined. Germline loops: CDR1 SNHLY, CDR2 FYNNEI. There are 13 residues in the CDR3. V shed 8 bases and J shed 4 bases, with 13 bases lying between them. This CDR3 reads CASLRPGSDTQYF. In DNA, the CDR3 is TGTGCCAGCCTCCGACCTGGGTCAGATACGCAGTATTTT.

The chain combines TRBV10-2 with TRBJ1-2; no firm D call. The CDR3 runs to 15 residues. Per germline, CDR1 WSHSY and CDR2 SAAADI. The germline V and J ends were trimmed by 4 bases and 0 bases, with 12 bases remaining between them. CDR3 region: CASSAYYSANYGYTF. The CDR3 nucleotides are TGCGCCAGCAGTGCCTACTACTCGGCTAACTATGGCTACACCTTC.

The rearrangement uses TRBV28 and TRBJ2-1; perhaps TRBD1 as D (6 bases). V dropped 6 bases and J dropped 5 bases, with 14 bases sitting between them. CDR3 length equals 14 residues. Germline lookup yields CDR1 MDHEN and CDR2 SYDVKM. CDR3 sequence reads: CASSNRANDNEQFF. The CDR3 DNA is TGTGCCAGCAGCAACAGGGCAAACGACAATGAGCAGTTCTTC. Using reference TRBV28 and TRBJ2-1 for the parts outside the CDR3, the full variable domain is DVKVTQSSRYLVKRTGEKVFLECVQDMDHENMFWYRQDPGLGLRLIYFSYDVKMKEKGDIPEGYSVSREKKERFSLILESASTNQTSMYLCASSNRANDNEQFFGPGTRLTVL.

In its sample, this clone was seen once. The CDR3 DNA is TGCGCCAGCAGCTTTAACAGTTGGGAAGCTTTCTTT. It encodes CASSFNSWEAFF. The chain links TRBV5-1 to TRBJ1-1; D is unresolved. The CDR3 is 12 residues long. Germline V lookup: CDR1 SGHRS, CDR2 YFSETQ. V was clipped by 2 bases and J by 8 bases, with 10 bases between them.

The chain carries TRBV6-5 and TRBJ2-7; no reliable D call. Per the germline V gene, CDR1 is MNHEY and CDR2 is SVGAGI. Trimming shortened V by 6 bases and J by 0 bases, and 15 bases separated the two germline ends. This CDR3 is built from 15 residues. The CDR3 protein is CASRLRAPASYEQYF. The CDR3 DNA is TGTGCCAGCAGACTACGGGCACCTGCCTCCTACGAGCAGTACTTC.

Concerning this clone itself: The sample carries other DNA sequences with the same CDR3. For the CDR3, the DNA is TGTGCCAGCAGCCAAGATCTGCGACCTAACTATGGCTACACCTTC. This codes for CASSQDLRPNYGYTF. This chain connects TRBV14 to TRBJ1-2; no firm D call. CDR3 length: 15 amino acids. CDR1 is SGHDN, CDR2 FVKESK, per germline. V was cut by 0 bases and J by 0 bases, with 8 bases left in between.

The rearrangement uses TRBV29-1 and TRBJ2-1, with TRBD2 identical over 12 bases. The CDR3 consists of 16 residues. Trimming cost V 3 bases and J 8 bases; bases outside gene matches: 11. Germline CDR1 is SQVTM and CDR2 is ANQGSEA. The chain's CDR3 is CSVEASGRAGIDEQFF. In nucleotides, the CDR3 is TGCAGCGTTGAGGCTAGCGGGAGGGCCGGTATCGATGAGCAGTTCTTC.

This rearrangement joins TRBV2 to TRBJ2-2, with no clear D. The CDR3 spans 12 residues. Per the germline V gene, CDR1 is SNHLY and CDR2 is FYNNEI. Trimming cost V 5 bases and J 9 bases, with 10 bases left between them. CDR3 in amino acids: CASSSTDRELFF. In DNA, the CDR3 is TGTGCCAGCAGTTCGACGGACCGGGAGCTGTTTTTT.

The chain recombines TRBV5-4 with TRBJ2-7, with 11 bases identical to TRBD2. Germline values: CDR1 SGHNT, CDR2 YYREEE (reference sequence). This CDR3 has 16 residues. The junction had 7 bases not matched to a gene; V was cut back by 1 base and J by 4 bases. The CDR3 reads CASSLTPGLAVYEQYF. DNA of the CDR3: TGTGCCAGCAGCTTGACCCCGGGACTAGCGGTGTACGAGCAGTACTTC.

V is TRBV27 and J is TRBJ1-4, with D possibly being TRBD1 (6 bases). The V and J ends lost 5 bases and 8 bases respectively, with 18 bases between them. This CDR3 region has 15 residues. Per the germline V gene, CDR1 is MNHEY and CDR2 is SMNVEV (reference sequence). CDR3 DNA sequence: TGTGCCAGCAGTCCTACAGGGAGCGGAGAAGAAAAACTGTTTTTT. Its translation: CASSPTGSGEEKLFF.

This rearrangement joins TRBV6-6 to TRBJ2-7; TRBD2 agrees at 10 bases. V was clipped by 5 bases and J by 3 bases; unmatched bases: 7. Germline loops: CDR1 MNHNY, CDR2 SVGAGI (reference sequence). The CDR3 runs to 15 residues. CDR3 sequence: CASSPTSGRIYEQYF. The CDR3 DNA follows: TGTGCCAGCAGTCCGACTAGCGGGCGAATCTACGAGCAGTACTTC.

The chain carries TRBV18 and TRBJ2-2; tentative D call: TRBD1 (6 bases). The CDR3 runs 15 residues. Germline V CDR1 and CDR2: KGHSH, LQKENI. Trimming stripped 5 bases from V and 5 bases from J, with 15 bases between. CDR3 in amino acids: CASSAQIQGTGELFF. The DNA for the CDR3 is TGTGCCAGCTCAGCTCAGATCCAGGGGACCGGGGAGCTGTTTTTT.

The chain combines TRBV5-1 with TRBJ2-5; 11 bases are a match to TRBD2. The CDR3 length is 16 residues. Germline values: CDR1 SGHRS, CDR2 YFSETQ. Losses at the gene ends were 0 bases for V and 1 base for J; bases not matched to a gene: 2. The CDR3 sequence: CASSLGLAGSQETQYF. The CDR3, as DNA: TGCGCCAGCAGCTTGGGACTAGCGGGAAGCCAAGAGACCCAGTACTTC.

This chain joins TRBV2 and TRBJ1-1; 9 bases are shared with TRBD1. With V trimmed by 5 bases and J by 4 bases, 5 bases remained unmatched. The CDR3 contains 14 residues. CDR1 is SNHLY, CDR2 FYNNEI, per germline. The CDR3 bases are TGTGCCAGCAGTATGACAGGGGGGGGCACTGAAGCTTTCTTT. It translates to CASSMTGGGTEAFF.

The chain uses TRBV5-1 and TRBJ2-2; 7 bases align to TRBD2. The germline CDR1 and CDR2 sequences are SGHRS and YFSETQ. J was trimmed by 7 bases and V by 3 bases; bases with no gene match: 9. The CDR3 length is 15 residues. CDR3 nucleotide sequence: TGCGCCAGCAGCTCCTCCGCGGGGGTGGACGGGGAGCTGTTTTTT. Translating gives CASSSSAGVDGELFF.

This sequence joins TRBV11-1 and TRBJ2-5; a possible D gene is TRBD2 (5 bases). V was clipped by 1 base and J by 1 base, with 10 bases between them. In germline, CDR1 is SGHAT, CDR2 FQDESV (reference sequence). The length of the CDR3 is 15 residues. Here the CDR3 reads CASSLGGGFQETQYF. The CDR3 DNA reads TGTGCCAGCAGCTTAGGAGGCGGGTTCCAAGAGACCCAGTACTTC.